These 6 T cell receptor beta chains share one sample of origin, sequenced in a study of regulatory T cells in long-lasting Graves disease. TCR beta libraries were built with iRepertoire HTBI primers and Arm-PCR of CDR3 regions. MiXCR, applied by TCRdb to the multiplex PCR reads, yields one record per CDR3 protein. The table records about 520,000 distinct CDR3 sequences, approximately 12% of them present only once. Time point of the sample: newly diagnosed GD, antithyroid drugs for less than 3 months. PBMC-extracted RNA yielded the TCR library. The same sample was also used in a study of T cells in Graves' hyperthyroidism and ophthalmopathy.

Specimen: peripheral blood mononuclear cells (PBMCs), collected at new diagnosis, from a patient treated with antithyroid drugs. The receptor source for this set is a woman in her thirties with Graves disease.

This clonotype was seen ten or more times. In DNA, the CDR3 is TGTGCCAGCAGTTACGGGACGGGGACAGATACGCAGTATTTT. Amino acid sequence: CASSYGTGTDTQYF. The chain has TRBV7-6 and TRBJ2-3; the D call may be TRBD1 or TRBD2 (5 bases each). The CDR3 is 14 amino acids. Trimming cost V 6 bases and J 3 bases, with 13 bases left between them. Per germline, CDR1 SGHVS and CDR2 FNYEAQ.

This clonotype was seen at least ten times. CDR3 protein: CSVQGTEAFF. The CDR3 bases are TGCAGCGTCCAGGGAACTGAAGCTTTCTTT. This chain links TRBV29-1 with TRBJ1-1, with D possibly matching TRBD1 (5 bases). The V gene's germline CDR1 is SQVTM and CDR2 ANQGSEA. Trimming removed 6 bases at V and 5 bases at J, with 7 bases between. This CDR3 has 10 amino acids.

This chain joins TRBV20-1 and TRBJ2-2; 9 bases fit TRBD2. Trimming removed 6 bases from V and 8 bases from J; junction bases left unmatched: 13. Looked up from germline, CDR1 is DFQATT and CDR2 is SNEGSKA (reference sequence). The CDR3 has 15 residues. The CDR3 reads CSASLAGKNRGELFF. DNA of the CDR3: TGCAGTGCCTCCCTAGCGGGAAAGAACCGAGGGGAGCTGTTTTTT.

This clonotype was counted many times. The V call is TRBV9, the J call TRBJ2-1, with D unresolved. This CDR3 region has 16 residues. Germline V CDR1 and CDR2: SGDLS, YYNGEE. V gave up 1 base and J gave up 0 bases, with 11 bases separating them. CDR3 protein: CASSVRVESSYNEQFF. CDR3 DNA sequence: TGTGCCAGCAGCGTACGGGTAGAGAGCTCCTACAATGAGCAGTTCTTC.

This clonotype was observed a few times. A much bigger clone sits one base away, suggesting this may be a read error. The chain recombines TRBV2 with TRBJ1-3, with D tentatively TRBD1 (5 bases). CDR1 SNHLY and CDR2 FYNNEI come from the germline V gene. The CDR3 is 15 residues long. In nucleotides, the CDR3 is TGTGCCAGCAGTGACACGGGGGGAGTTGGAAACACCATGTATTTT. The encoded protein is CASSDTGGVGNTMYF.

This clonotype was observed at least ten times. V usage is TRBV12-5 and J usage is TRBJ2-1, with 9 bases lining up with TRBD2. This CDR3 has 18 amino acids. The V and J ends lost 6 bases and 4 bases, in that order; junction bases with no gene match: 16. The germline gives CDR1 LGHNT, CDR2 FRNRAP. In nucleotides, the CDR3 is TGTGCTAGTGGGTTTACCCCGATCGCGGGGGGGGAGTACAATGAGCAGTTCTTC. Translated, it gives CASGFTPIAGGEYNEQFF.